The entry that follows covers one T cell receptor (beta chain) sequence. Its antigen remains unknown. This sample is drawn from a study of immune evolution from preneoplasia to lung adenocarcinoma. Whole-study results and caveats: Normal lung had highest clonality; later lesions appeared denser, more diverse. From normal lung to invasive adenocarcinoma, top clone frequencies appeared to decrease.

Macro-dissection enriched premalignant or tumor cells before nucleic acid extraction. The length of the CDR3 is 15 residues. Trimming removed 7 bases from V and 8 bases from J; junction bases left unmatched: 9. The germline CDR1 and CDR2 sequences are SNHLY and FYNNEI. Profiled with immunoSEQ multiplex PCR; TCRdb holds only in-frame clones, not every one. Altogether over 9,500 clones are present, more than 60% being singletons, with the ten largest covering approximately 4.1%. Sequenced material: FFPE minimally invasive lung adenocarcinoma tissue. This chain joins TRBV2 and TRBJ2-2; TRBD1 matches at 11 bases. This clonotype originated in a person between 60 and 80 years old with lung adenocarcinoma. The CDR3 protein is CASTTRTGGAGELFF. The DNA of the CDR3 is TGTGCCAGCACCACAAGGACAGGGGGCGCGGGGGAGCTGTTTTTT. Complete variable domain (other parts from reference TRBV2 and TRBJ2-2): EPEVTQTPSHQVTQMGQEVILRCVPISNHLYFYWYRQILGQKVEFLVSFYNNEISEKSEIFDDQFSVERPDGSNFTLKIRSTKLEDSAMYFCASTTRTGGAGELFFGEGSRLTVL.